This T cell receptor beta chain is from a study of cytomegalovirus exposure and HLA in healthy donors. V shed 2 bases, J shed 0 bases, and the junction held 4 bases outside the gene matches. The germline V gene encodes CDR1 GTSNPN and CDR2 SVGIG (reference sequence). The CDR3 is made up of 15 amino acids. Profiling relied on immunoSEQ multiplex PCR, and the TCRdb table lists in-frame clones only, not all of them. The sample consists of 250,000 to 400,000 clones, about 85% of them appearing once. The sequence came from a young woman in good health and CMV-seropositive. Material for sequencing was PBMCs. The V call is TRBV30, the J call TRBJ2-1; TRBD2 agrees at 7 bases. The CDR3 sequence: CAWSLGGSSYNEQFF. In DNA form, the CDR3 reads TGTGCCTGGAGTTTGGGGGGGAGCTCCTACAATGAGCAGTTCTTC.